The T cell receptor (beta chain) described here comes from a study of shared clonotypes between healthy human individuals. Method: immunoSEQ multiplex PCR; TCRdb's copy keeps in-frame clones and lacks some. The sample records millions of clones, just over 90% being singletons. A CD45RA-negative memory subset and a CD45RA+ naive subset were separated from the CD4+ cells. CDR1 and CDR2 (germline): GTSNPN, SVGIG (reference sequence). The CDR3 loop spans 15 amino acids. J was trimmed by 4 bases and V by 8 bases; bases with no gene match: 14. The sequencing sample was made of naive CD4+ T cells sorted from blood. Indicated subset: CD45RA+ positively selected. The source of this sequence is a man between 18 and 35 years old in good health. The genes are TRBV30 and TRBJ1-3, with 7 bases matching TRBD1. CDR3 sequence (DNA): TGTGCCGGCGAAAACAGGGGTCTGGCAGGAAACACCATATATTTT. Its protein is CAGENRGLAGNTIYF.